This TCR beta chain was documented in a study of the immune and genomic landscape of osteosarcoma (TCRdb year 2020). Turning to the overall study: The overall cohort was composed of around 50 pediatric and adult patients with high-grade osteosarcoma, and a median age at diagnosis of approximately 25 years (range roughly 5-81) was recorded. The cohort was enriched for poor-risk disease, as unfavorable pathologic response to standard therapy was shown in approximately 76% of the cohort and approximately 69% of the cohort were deceased. Patients in the overall cohort were 45% to 65% male, and approximately 80% presented with localized disease at diagnosis. To define immunogenic potential, the study profiled osteosarcoma specimens using whole genome, RNA and T-cell receptor sequencing along with immunohistochemistry and reverse phase protein arrays. The osteosarcoma immunogenomic landscape was characterized by integrating TCR sequencing results with transcriptome, protein array and immunostaining data. The goal of the study was to explain why immune checkpoint inhibitors have shown limited clinical activity in osteosarcoma. A couple of samples from the same tumor site were contributed by each of a few patients.

Findings and caveats that apply to the study as a whole: About 5 cases had a single hyperexpanded clone dominating the repertoire, and all had fewer than 100 T-cell clonotypes. Along with the frozen tumor specimens, matched blood was collected from just a couple of patients. Although TCR productive clonality was higher in the immune-hot C3 cluster than in the cold C1 cluster, TCR productive clonality was still low overall. Overall, productive TCR clonality was low, with an average of 0.09 and a maximum of 0.3, which suggests limited T-cell clonal expansion. Sample size was not determined by any statistical method, because osteosarcoma is rare and all possible samples were collected. Clonality benchmarks were derived from external normal skin and healthy peripheral blood data rather than from matched normal tissue.

The tumors sampled were post-treatment primary, local recurrence and metastasis specimens taken from patients with a poor prognosis. The germline V gene supplies CDR1 SGHAT and CDR2 FQNNGV. Relative to germline, V is 3 bases shorter and J is 4 bases shorter, with 15 bases between their ends. The CDR3 spans 15 residues, from the cysteine through the phenylalanine. CDR3 DNA only is kept here, 45 bases in frame from base 1. TCR beta chain CDR3 regions were immunosequenced using the ImmunoSEQ Assay (Adaptive Biotechnologies). Per the original workflow: The ImmunoSEQ Analyzer platform was used to export TCRB rearrangements, read counts, read proportions and gene usage. T-cell clonality was calculated on productive rearrangements as 1 minus Pielou's evenness. In the clonal space homeostasis analysis, clonotypes were binned as rare, small, medium, large or hyperexpanded (0.01 to 1 of the repertoire). TCR productive clonality was compared across immune clusters C1, C2 and C3 using the Wilcoxon rank sum test. TCRdb retrieved this table from immuneACCESS and kept in-frame rearrangements only. Not all clones are present; in checked studies, unresolved V genes account for under half, and no reason is known for the remainder. V and J calls and clone size are those listed in that table; D and trimming were worked out from the DNA. Present in this sample are some 5,000 clones, 77% of which were seen just once. The biggest ten clones account for 6% to 7% of the sample.

This clone is deemed large (0.1 to 1%). It has no known antigen specificity. No much larger clone is present one base from it, and per-base qualities are unavailable. The source material was osteosarcoma tumor tissue from the lung. The sequence is built from TRBV11-2 and TRBJ1-2; TRBD1 is a weak D gene call, 6 bases matching. This TCR came from a human donor with osteosarcoma. The CDR3 loop reads CASSLAGGGGYGYTF. Read as DNA, the sequence is TGTGCCAGCAGCTTGGCCGGGGGAGGGGGCTATGGCTACACCTTC.